This entry lists 10 T cell receptor beta chains sequenced from one sample in a study of Graves' ophthalmopathy and Graves' hyperthyroidism. CDR3 regions of TCR beta were amplified from RNA transcripts. HTBI primers served in a first-round RT-PCR, which a second-round multiplex PCR followed. Via MiXCR, TCRdb re-called the multiplex PCR reads, giving one row per CDR3 protein. The sample gives about 210,000 distinct CDR3 sequences, under 30% of which show up once; approximately 9.6% is in the top ten. The sequenced material came from peripheral blood. The receptors here all came from a man over 45 with Graves' ophthalmopathy.

In its sample, this clonotype was seen many times. The chain employs TRBV19 and TRBJ1-1, with TRBD1 matching over 8 bases. Germline CDR1 LNHDA, CDR2 SQIVND (reference sequence). The J segment lost 8 bases and the V segment lost 7 bases, leaving 15 bases of the junction unmatched. The CDR3 loop spans 15 amino acids. The CDR3 here is CASTYLGTGNVEAFF. Here the CDR3 DNA reads TGTGCCAGTACATACTTAGGGACAGGCAACGTCGAAGCTTTCTTT.

This clonotype was detected many times. The CDR3 DNA reads as TGTGCCAGCAGTTTCGGGGACAGGGCGAACCTGATAGGTCAGCCCCAGCATTTT. This encodes CASSFGDRANLIGQPQHF. V and J are TRBV12-3 or TRBV12-4 and TRBJ1-5; 9 nucleotides line up with TRBD1. CDR3 size: 18 residues. With V trimmed by 3 bases and J by 6 bases, 15 bases remained unmatched.

This clonotype has at least ten counts. The chain recombines TRBV10-3 with TRBJ1-3; perhaps TRBD1 as D (6 bases). The V gene's germline CDR1 is ENHRY and CDR2 SYGVKD. This CDR3 region has 15 residues. Trimming cost V 10 bases and J 0 bases, with 16 bases left between them. The CDR3 sequence: CATEIGQTSGNTIYF. In nucleotides, the CDR3 is TGTGCCACCGAAATTGGACAGACCTCTGGAAACACCATATATTTT.

The sample holds many counts of this clonotype. CDR3 sequence (DNA): TGTGCCAGCTCACCACTGGTAGCTTCGGAGTCCTACGAGCAGTACTTC. Protein product: CASSPLVASESYEQYF. The chain has TRBV18 and TRBJ2-7; D unresolved. V was clipped by 1 base and J by 1 base, with 14 bases between them. The V gene's germline CDR1 is KGHSH and CDR2 LQKENI. The CDR3 is 16 residues long.

This chain joins TRBV6-1 and TRBJ2-7; 8 bases align to TRBD1. Trimming at V came to 10 bases and at J to 2 bases, leaving 7 bases not matched to a gene. The V gene's germline CDR1 is MNHNS and CDR2 SASEGT. The CDR3 runs to 13 residues. The CDR3 loop is CATRQGLAYEQYF. The CDR3 nucleotides are TGTGCCACCAGACAGGGGCTCGCCTACGAGCAGTACTTC.

This clonotype was seen ten or more times. The chain employs TRBV7-8 and TRBJ2-7; maybe TRBD2 (5 bases). With 1 base removed from V and 3 bases from J, the gap between germline ends came to 10 bases. Looked up from germline, CDR1 is SGHVS and CDR2 is FQNEAQ. This CDR3 is built from 14 residues. Here the CDR3 DNA reads TGTGCCAGCAGCTTAGAGCGGTACTACTACGAGCAGTACTTC. Translation gives CASSLERYYYEQYF. Variable domain in full (rest from reference TRBV7-8 and TRBJ2-7): GAGVSQSPRYKVAKRGQDVALRCDPISGHVSLFWYQQALGQGPEFLTYFQNEAQLDKSGLPSDRFFAERPEGSVSTLKIQRTQQEDSAVYLCASSLERYYYEQYFGPGTRLTVT.

This chain joins TRBV25-1 and TRBJ2-2; 9 positions agree with TRBD2. With 2 bases clipped from V and 6 bases from J, the junction kept 4 bases outside the gene matches. The CDR3 consists of 15 residues. Germline V gene sequence: CDR1 MGHDK, CDR2 SYGVNS. The CDR3 reads CASSEVAGAPGELFF. The CDR3 nucleotides are TGTGCCAGCAGTGAAGTAGCGGGAGCCCCCGGGGAGCTGTTTTTT.

This clonotype was recorded at least ten times. The chain's CDR3 is CASRQETQYF. The CDR3 DNA is TGTGCCAGCAGGCAAGAGACCCAGTACTTC. This chain joins TRBV6-1 and TRBJ2-5; D remains ambiguous. The V end was cut by 6 bases, the J end by 2 bases, with 1 base between. The CDR3 runs to 10 residues. Germline values: CDR1 MNHNS, CDR2 SASEGT.

This clonotype was seen at least ten times. The V and J genes are TRBV6-5 and TRBJ2-5, with TRBD2 matching 7 bases. The CDR3 is made up of 16 amino acids. CDR1 and CDR2 from the germline V gene are MNHEY and SVGAGI. The V and J ends lost 0 bases and 1 base, in that order; junction bases with no gene match: 5. CDR3 amino acids: CASSYSSASGQETQYF. As DNA, the CDR3 is TGTGCCAGCAGTTACTCGAGCGCTAGCGGCCAAGAGACCCAGTACTTC.

J is TRBJ2-7 and V is TRBV28; D is uncertain. CDR3 length: 13 residues. Trimming left V 3 bases short and J 7 bases short, with 13 bases between. In germline, CDR1 is MDHEN, CDR2 SYDVKM. The DNA of the CDR3 is TGTGCCAGCAGTTTCCCTTTGGAGTCGGAGCAGTACTTC. It is translated as CASSFPLESEQYF.